These 30 T cell receptor beta chains were all obtained from the same sample, sequenced in a study of blood T cell repertoires in COVID-19. Assay used: immunoSEQ multiplex PCR; TCRdb lists only in-frame clones, some missing. The sample contains 200,000 to 300,000 clones, about 79% of which appear only once. Sample: peripheral blood. The origin of the receptors is a woman of 80 years or more with acute or convalescent COVID-19.

The chain employs TRBV7-6 and TRBJ1-5, with TRBD1 matching over 9 bases. CDR3 length: 14 residues. Trimming took 4 bases from V and 4 from J; bases not matched to a gene: 2. CDR1 and CDR2 from the germline V gene are SGHVS and FNYEAQ. The CDR3 DNA reads as TGTGCCAGCAGCTCCGGGACAGGGAATCAGCCCCAGCATTTT. Protein: CASSSGTGNQPQHF.

CDR3 residues: CASSGLDRGQFF. The CDR3 nucleotides are TGTGCCAGCAGCGGGCTGGACAGGGGGCAGTTCTTC. The V gene is TRBV5-4, the J gene TRBJ2-1; 9 bases line up with TRBD1. J lost 12 bases, V lost 4 bases, and 5 bases had no gene match. The CDR3 totals 12 residues. Germline CDR1 reads SGHNT; CDR2 reads YYREEE (reference sequence). Full variable domain (rest looked up from reference TRBV5-4 and TRBJ2-1): ETGVTQSPTHLIKTRGQQVTLRCSSQSGHNTVSWYQQALGQGPQFIFQYYREEENGRGNFPPRFSGLQFPNYSSELNVNALELDDSALYLCASSGLDRGQFFGPGTRLTVL.

The V and J genes are TRBV29-1 and TRBJ1-2; D is perhaps TRBD1 (5 bases). This CDR3 has 12 amino acids. Germline V lookup: CDR1 SQVTM, CDR2 ANQGSEA. V lost 6 bases to trimming and J lost 5 bases, with 13 bases between them. CDR3 coding DNA: TGCAGCGTGAGACAGTCCGAGTATGGCTACACCTTC. Its protein is CSVRQSEYGYTF.

This clone was detected only once. The V gene is TRBV10-3, the J gene TRBJ2-7; 7 positions match TRBD1. The germline V gene encodes CDR1 ENHRY and CDR2 SYGVKD. The CDR3 totals 17 residues. Trimming at V came to 4 bases and at J to 0 bases, leaving 12 bases not matched to a gene. Here the CDR3 reads CAISALGTAMSSYEQYF. The DNA of the CDR3 is TGTGCCATCAGTGCCCTGGGGACAGCTATGAGCTCCTACGAGCAGTACTTC.

V and J are TRBV23-1 and TRBJ2-7; D might be TRBD1 (5 bases). TRBV23-1 is treated as an ORF (open reading frame) with a function not yet certain. The CDR3 consists of 14 residues. V dropped 7 bases and J dropped 2 bases, with 15 bases sitting between them. In DNA form, the CDR3 reads TGCGCCAGCACCTTCTTCGACAGTCCCTACGAGCAGTACTTC. This translates into CASTFFDSPYEQYF.

The chain is built from TRBV5-1 and TRBJ2-5, with 8 bases that match TRBD1. Germline V lookup: CDR1 SGHRS, CDR2 YFSETQ. This CDR3 contains 14 residues. V gave up 0 bases and J gave up 4 bases; unmatched junction bases: 2. Here the CDR3 reads CASSLGGTGETQYF. The CDR3 region has the DNA TGCGCCAGCAGCTTGGGGGGGACAGGAGAGACCCAGTACTTC.

CDR3 coding DNA: TGTGCCAGCATAAGGGGGGGCATTGCTTTCTTT. It translates to CASIRGGIAFF. J is TRBJ1-1 and V is TRBV6-5; D possibly corresponds to TRBD1 (6 bases). Germline assignment: CDR1 MNHEY and CDR2 SVGAGI. Trimming removed 7 bases from V and 11 bases from J, with 14 bases in between. CDR3 length: 11 amino acids.

The genes are TRBV4-1 and TRBJ2-2, with TRBD1 identical over 8 bases. CDR3 size: 15 residues. The junction had 6 bases not matched to a gene; V was cut back by 4 bases and J by 5 bases. Germline V gives CDR1 MGHRA, CDR2 YSYEKL. CDR3 in amino acids: CASSPGGARTGELFF. DNA of the CDR3: TGCGCCAGCAGCCCAGGGGGCGCGAGAACCGGGGAGCTGTTTTTT.

This chain uses TRBV19 with TRBJ2-5; 9 bases fit TRBD2. Per the germline V gene, CDR1 is LNHDA and CDR2 is SQIVND (reference sequence). The CDR3 covers 19 residues. The V segment lost 0 bases and the J segment 0 bases; nucleotides outside the gene matches: 11. Written as DNA, the CDR3 is TGTGCCAGTAGTATAGATCGGGGTAGCGGGGGACCGTACCAAGAGACCCAGTACTTC. This encodes CASSIDRGSGGPYQETQYF.

This chain links TRBV6-9 with TRBJ2-7; the match to TRBD1 covers 8 bases. Trimming took 8 bases from V and 2 from J; bases not matched to a gene: 14. The CDR3 is 16 residues long. Germline assignment: CDR1 MNHGY and CDR2 SVAAGI. The CDR3 sequence is CASPSGAGGRAYEQYF. DNA for the CDR3: TGTGCCAGCCCCTCGGGGGCAGGGGGCCGCGCCTACGAGCAGTACTTC.

This clone has just a few counts. CDR3 sequence reads: CASSRGGPNYGYTF. The CDR3 bases are TGTGCCAGCAGCCGAGGCGGCCCCAACTATGGCTACACCTTC. J is TRBJ1-2 and V is TRBV3-1 (or the pseudogene TRBV3-2), with unresolved D. CDR1 is LGHDT, CDR2 YNNKEL, per germline (reference sequence). This CDR3 region has 14 residues. The V end lost 4 bases, the J end lost 2 bases, and 11 bases lay between the germline ends.

The chain links TRBV5-4 to TRBJ2-7; D may be TRBD1 (5 bases). V lost 4 bases to trimming and J lost 5 bases, with 13 bases between them. Germline-derived CDR1 and CDR2 are SGHNT and YYREEE (reference sequence). CDR3 length equals 13 residues. The CDR3, as DNA: TGTGCCAGCAGCGGCAGGGTTGCGGACGAGCAGTACTTC. This codes for CASSGRVADEQYF.

The V gene is TRBV4-1, the J gene TRBJ2-1, with 9 nucleotides matching TRBD1. The CDR3 extends over 15 amino acids. J was trimmed by 7 bases and V by 4 bases; bases with no gene match: 8. The germline V gene encodes CDR1 MGHRA and CDR2 YSYEKL. This CDR3 is CASSPSPDRGNEQFF. CDR3 DNA: TGCGCCAGCAGCCCGTCTCCGGACAGGGGAAATGAGCAGTTCTTC.

The chain links TRBV4-1 to TRBJ1-1; TRBD1 might be the D (5 bases). This CDR3 contains 15 residues. Germline V gene data show CDR1 as MGHRA and CDR2 as YSYEKL. The V end was cut by 0 bases, the J end by 5 bases, with 13 bases between. CDR3 loop: CASSQDPGMVTEAFF. DNA of the CDR3: TGCGCCAGCAGCCAAGACCCAGGGATGGTGACTGAAGCTTTCTTT.

This sequence joins TRBV27 and TRBJ2-7; tentative D call: TRBD2 (5 bases). Germline CDR1 MNHEY, CDR2 SMNVEV (reference sequence). The CDR3 is 14 residues long. V was clipped by 0 bases and J by 6 bases, with 12 bases between them. As DNA, the CDR3 is TGTGCCAGCAGTTTATCCCGGGGATCTGGCGAGCAGTACTTC. This codes for CASSLSRGSGEQYF.

The chain has TRBV12-3 or TRBV12-4 and TRBJ1-1; 8 nucleotides agree with TRBD1. CDR3 size: 13 residues. Germline trimming cut 6 bases from V and 1 base from J; bases unmatched to any gene: 1. This CDR3 reads CASRTGGNTEAFF. The CDR3 DNA is TGTGCCAGCAGAACAGGGGGGAACACTGAAGCTTTCTTT.

The rearrangement uses TRBV6-5 and TRBJ1-6; D is possibly TRBD1 (6 bases). Germline V gives CDR1 MNHEY, CDR2 SVGAGI. CDR3 length: 15 residues. V shed 5 bases and J shed 10 bases, with 18 bases lying between them. CDR3 protein: CASSPITGQGSPLHF. The CDR3 DNA reads as TGTGCCAGCAGTCCTATAACAGGGCAGGGGTCACCCCTCCACTTT.

V gene TRBV2 combines with J gene TRBJ1-1, with TRBD1 matching over 7 bases. The CDR3 is 13 amino acids. V shed 7 bases and J 0 bases; nucleotides not matched to a gene: 2. CDR1 and CDR2 (germline): SNHLY, FYNNEI. The CDR3 is CASKDRLNTEAFF. The CDR3 bases are TGTGCCAGCAAGGACAGGTTGAACACTGAAGCTTTCTTT.

This chain uses TRBV7-8 with TRBJ1-5; D perhaps matches TRBD1 (5 bases). CDR1 and CDR2 from the germline V gene are SGHVS and FQNEAQ. V shed 1 base and J shed 6 bases, with 16 bases lying between them. CDR3 length equals 16 residues. The CDR3 spells CASSLDWGGLGQPQHF. In nucleotides, the CDR3 is TGTGCCAGCAGCTTAGATTGGGGGGGTTTAGGTCAGCCCCAGCATTTT.

To note about this clone: Additional DNA sequences in this sample encode the identical CDR3. The rearrangement joins TRBV3-1 (or the pseudogene TRBV3-2) to TRBJ1-5; D is undetermined. Trimming removed 1 base from V and 4 bases from J, with 5 bases in between. The CDR3 is made up of 13 amino acids. Germline loops: CDR1 LGHDT, CDR2 YNNKEL (reference sequence). The CDR3 protein is CASSQGGNQPQHF. The CDR3, as DNA: TGTGCCAGCAGCCAAGGAGGGAATCAGCCCCAGCATTTT.

This clone was recorded only once. The chain recombines TRBV2 with TRBJ2-3; weak D call: TRBD2 (5 bases). Per the germline V gene, CDR1 is SNHLY and CDR2 is FYNNEI. CDR3 length: 16 amino acids. V was shortened by 8 bases and J by 3 bases, with 21 bases between the two germline ends. This CDR3 reads CASSFGLGGSTDTQYF. The CDR3 DNA sequence: TGTGCCAGCTCCTTTGGGCTGGGCGGGTCAACAGATACGCAGTATTTT.

The chain joins TRBV18 to TRBJ2-2; 9 bases are a match to TRBD1. The V segment lost 1 base and the J segment 5 bases; nucleotides outside the gene matches: 8. Germline loops: CDR1 KGHSH, CDR2 LQKENI. The CDR3 has 17 residues. CDR3 nucleotides: TGTGCCAGCTCACCACTCCTCGTGACAGGGGGGACCGGGGAGCTGTTTTTT. Its protein is CASSPLLVTGGTGELFF. Drawing the rest from reference TRBV18 and TRBJ2-2, the complete variable domain is NAGVMQNPRHLVRRRGQEARLRCSPMKGHSHVYWYRQLPEEGLKFMVYLQKENIIDESGMPKERFSAEFPKEGPSILRIQQVVRGDSAAYFCASSPLLVTGGTGELFFGEGSRLTVL.

The rearrangement uses TRBV4-1 and TRBJ2-5, with a tentative D call TRBD2 (5 bases). CDR3 length equals 15 residues. Germline V CDR1 and CDR2: MGHRA, YSYEKL. V was shortened by 0 bases and J by 3 bases, with 11 bases between the two germline ends. The chain's CDR3 is CASSQDGGRKETQYF. CDR3 bases: TGCGCCAGCAGCCAAGATGGAGGTAGGAAAGAGACCCAGTACTTC.

This chain connects TRBV9 to TRBJ2-1, with 9 positions matching TRBD2. The germline V gene encodes CDR1 SGDLS and CDR2 YYNGEE. V lost 3 bases to trimming and J lost 2 bases; unmatched junction nucleotides: 3. The CDR3 is 15 residues long. The CDR3 DNA follows: TGTGCCAGCAGCGCCTTAGCGGGGGCCTACAATGAGCAGTTCTTC. It encodes CASSALAGAYNEQFF.

The V gene is TRBV2, the J gene TRBJ2-6; 8 nucleotides agree with TRBD1. Losses at the gene ends were 5 bases for V and 0 bases for J; bases not matched to a gene: 12. Germline V gene lookup returns CDR1 SNHLY and CDR2 FYNNEI. The CDR3 runs 19 residues. This CDR3 reads CASSPQGVTPYSGANVLTF. In DNA form, the CDR3 reads TGTGCCAGCAGTCCACAGGGGGTTACCCCTTACTCTGGGGCCAACGTCCTGACTTTC.

V is TRBV9 and J is TRBJ1-1, with 9 bases lining up with TRBD1. Trimming took 5 bases from V and 3 from J; bases not matched to a gene: 11. This CDR3 comprises 16 residues. Germline lookup yields CDR1 SGDLS and CDR2 YYNGEE. CDR3 protein: CASSPGTGYRDTEAFF. The CDR3 bases are TGTGCCAGCAGTCCCGGGACAGGGTACCGGGACACTGAAGCTTTCTTT.

This sequence joins TRBV30 and TRBJ2-2, with 9 bases fitting TRBD2. The V segment lost 0 bases and the J segment 8 bases; nucleotides outside the gene matches: 10. Germline CDR1 and CDR2: GTSNPN and SVGIG (reference sequence). The CDR3 runs 16 residues. The chain's CDR3 is CAWSVASGKVQGELFF. In DNA, the CDR3 is TGTGCCTGGAGTGTGGCTAGCGGGAAAGTACAGGGGGAGCTGTTTTTT. Full variable domain (missing parts from reference TRBV30 and TRBJ2-2): SQTIHQWPATLVQPVGSPLSLECTVEGTSNPNLYWYRQAAGRGLQLLFYSVGIGQISSEVPQNLSASRPQDRQFILSSKKLLLSDSGFYLCAWSVASGKVQGELFFGEGSRLTVL.

This chain joins TRBV18 and TRBJ2-3, with D uncertain. This CDR3 contains 14 residues. In germline, CDR1 is KGHSH, CDR2 LQKENI. The V and J ends lost 3 bases and 4 bases respectively, with 11 bases between them. The CDR3 coding sequence is TGTGCCAGCTCACCGTCTCCTGGGCCAGATACGCAGTATTTT. Its protein product is CASSPSPGPDTQYF.

The genes are TRBV9 and TRBJ1-2; D not certain. The CDR3 has 15 amino acids. V lost 0 bases and J lost 2, with 11 bases in between. Germline assignment: CDR1 SGDLS and CDR2 YYNGEE. In DNA form, the CDR3 reads TGTGCCAGCAGCGTAGTCGCTAGCGGCAACTATGGCTACACCTTC. Translation gives CASSVVASGNYGYTF.

The genes are TRBV3-1 (or the pseudogene TRBV3-2) and TRBJ1-1; the match to TRBD1 covers 7 bases. The CDR3 extends over 14 amino acids. The V segment lost 0 bases and the J segment 6 bases; nucleotides outside the gene matches: 4. The germline V gene has CDR1 LGHDT and CDR2 YNNKEL (reference sequence). The CDR3 is CASSQETGRSEAFF. In nucleotides, the CDR3 is TGTGCCAGCAGCCAAGAGACAGGGAGGTCTGAAGCTTTCTTT.